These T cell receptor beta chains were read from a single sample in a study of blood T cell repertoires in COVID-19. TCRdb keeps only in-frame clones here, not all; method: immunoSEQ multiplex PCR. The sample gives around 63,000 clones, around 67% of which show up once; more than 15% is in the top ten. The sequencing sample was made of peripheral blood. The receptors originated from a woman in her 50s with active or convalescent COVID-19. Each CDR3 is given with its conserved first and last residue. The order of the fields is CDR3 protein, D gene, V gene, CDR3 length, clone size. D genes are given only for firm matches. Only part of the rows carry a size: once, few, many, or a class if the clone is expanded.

CDR3: CASSPRETGSTDTQYF; D: .; V: TRBV18; length: 16; size: .
CDR3: CASSGTGSFSGANVLTF; D: .; V: TRBV7-6; length: 17; size: .
CDR3: CASSIKGDGNQPQHF; D: .; V: TRBV19; length: 15; size: .
CDR3: CASSQGIEQPQHF; D: .; V: TRBV19; length: 13; size: .
CDR3: CASSLSGRTTDTQYF; D: TRBD2; V: TRBV11-3; length: 15; size: few
CDR3: CASSRDINYGYTF; D: .; V: TRBV19; length: 13; size: .
CDR3: CASSQDGQGGNEQFF; D: .; V: TRBV3-1/TRBV3-2; length: 15; size: .
CDR3: CASSFGAGTPNQPQHF; D: .; V: TRBV7-2; length: 16; size: .
CDR3: CASSTGTDSGNTIYF; D: .; V: TRBV11-1; length: 15; size: many
CDR3: CASSSIPIEGTGNTGELFF; D: TRBD1; V: TRBV5-1; length: 19; size: .
CDR3: CASSDRAGGNSPLHF; D: TRBD1; V: TRBV6-2/TRBV6-3; length: 15; size: .
CDR3: CSVEFGLAAYNEQFF; D: TRBD2; V: TRBV29-1; length: 15; size: .
CDR3: CASSTSVPLEAFF; D: .; V: TRBV28; length: 13; size: .
CDR3: CASSEAPRGGNTEAFF; D: .; V: TRBV2; length: 16; size: once
CDR3: CASSIEYWSSYEQYF; D: .; V: TRBV19; length: 15; size: .
CDR3: CASSLPLAGGTDTQYF; D: TRBD2; V: TRBV7-9; length: 16; size: .
CDR3: CSAPIWGLYNEQFF; D: .; V: TRBV29-1; length: 14; size: .
CDR3: CAWTRTGEEEKLFF; D: TRBD1; V: TRBV30; length: 14; size: .
CDR3: CASSLEDRGAFF; D: .; V: TRBV7-9; length: 12; size: .
CDR3: CASSGPQGYNEKLFF; D: .; V: TRBV19; length: 15; size: .
CDR3: CASSRAGGAKNIQYF; D: .; V: TRBV7-9; length: 15; size: .
CDR3: CATSISGNTIYF; D: .; V: TRBV15; length: 12; size: .
CDR3: CASTVAFGYTF; D: .; V: TRBV2; length: 11; size: .
CDR3: CASKGWTKHRGELFF; D: .; V: TRBV6-5; length: 15; size: few
CDR3: CAWSGLGTSGHNEQFF; D: TRBD2; V: TRBV30; length: 16; size: few
CDR3: CASIRREGADTQYF; D: TRBD2; V: TRBV2; length: 14; size: .
CDR3: CASSLSTGGLGNTQYF; D: .; V: TRBV28; length: 16; size: .
CDR3: CASSPRLAGGPSTDTQYF; D: TRBD2; V: TRBV7-9; length: 18; size: .
CDR3: CASSSPTGKETQYF; D: TRBD1; V: TRBV28; length: 14; size: .
CDR3: CASTPSTGLDNSPLHF; D: TRBD1; V: TRBV7-9; length: 16; size: .
CDR3: CASSPLREDTGELFF; D: TRBD2; V: TRBV4-1; length: 15; size: .
CDR3: CASTEPGLALNEQFF; D: TRBD2; V: TRBV7-9; length: 15; size: .
CDR3: CASSLTGLGLYEQYF; D: TRBD1; V: TRBV18; length: 15; size: .
CDR3: CASSAGTGYYEQYF; D: TRBD1; V: TRBV18; length: 14; size: .
CDR3: CASAGALETQYF; D: .; V: TRBV6-5; length: 12; size: .
CDR3: CASSRGAPSSGNTIYF; D: .; V: TRBV5-1; length: 16; size: .
CDR3: CASSLTGTGVGYTF; D: TRBD1; V: TRBV5-5; length: 14; size: .
CDR3: CASSSRVIEAFF; D: .; V: TRBV28; length: 12; size: few
CDR3: CASSRGGQGGGYTF; D: TRBD1; V: TRBV3-1/TRBV3-2; length: 14; size: .
CDR3: CASSGRGRGDTQYF; D: .; V: TRBV9; length: 14; size: .
CDR3: CASTLRQGNYGYTF; D: TRBD1; V: TRBV5-1; length: 14; size: few
CDR3: CASSLKQSPTDTQYF; D: .; V: TRBV5-1; length: 15; size: .
CDR3: CASSLVVTGGGGYTF; D: TRBD1; V: TRBV5-1; length: 15; size: .
CDR3: CASSPLGGYYEQYF; D: TRBD2; V: TRBV14; length: 14; size: few
CDR3: CASSWTGSNIQYF; D: TRBD1; V: TRBV5-6; length: 13; size: .
CDR3: CASSDTGTAPYEQYF; D: TRBD1; V: TRBV6-1; length: 15; size: .
CDR3: CASSVEDTDNSPLHF; D: .; V: TRBV9; length: 15; size: .
CDR3: CASNPFPRGLGTEAFF; D: TRBD1; V: TRBV19; length: 16; size: .
CDR3: CSARQGFSTEAFF; D: TRBD1; V: TRBV29-1; length: 13; size: .
CDR3: CSVDRENTGELFF; D: .; V: TRBV29-1; length: 13; size: .
CDR3: CASSLGLAGANEQFF; D: TRBD2; V: TRBV5-1; length: 15; size: .
CDR3: CASSLWTGIDTDTQYF; D: TRBD1; V: TRBV5-6; length: 16; size: .
CDR3: CAIRGGSGLNEQFF; D: .; V: TRBV10-3; length: 14; size: once
CDR3: CASSPTGDVAFF; D: .; V: TRBV6-6; length: 12; size: many